This T cell receptor (beta chain) is drawn from a study of vaccination effects on CD4 cells after COVID-19. Notes on the study in general: Long after vaccination, the clones induced by infection and by vaccine shrank markedly in size.

CDR3 length: 11 residues. The V end lost 6 bases, the J end lost 7 bases, and 10 bases lay between the germline ends. The V gene's germline CDR1 is MDHEN and CDR2 SYDVKM. This clone has more than one count but fewer than ten. Its antigen is unidentified. Produced via immunoSEQ multiplex PCR; TCRdb's table is partial and in-frame only. The sample holds some 22,000 clones; roughly four fifths are singletons and the top ten take roughly a fifth. Viral peptide pools were used in the ViraFEST assay to expand antigen-specific CD4+ T cells, and sequencing came afterward. CD4+ T cells were isolated after about eleven days of culture. None of these healthy vaccinees had been infected with SARS-CoV-2 before vaccination. A half-volume exchange with IL-2 medium occurred on days 3 and 7.

Material: CD4+ T cells from PBMCs cultured with HCoV-NL63 spike peptides, obtained before COVID-19 vaccination. The chain joins TRBV28 to TRBJ2-7; D call uncertain. This clonotype was sampled from a human donor who received a COVID-19 vaccine. DNA of the CDR3: TGTGCCAGCAGACTATTTGGGGAGCAGTACTTC. Translating gives CASRLFGEQYF.